The 31 T cell receptor beta chains presented below share a single source sample, sequenced in a study of blood T cell repertoires in COVID-19. Produced via immunoSEQ multiplex PCR; TCRdb's table is partial and in-frame only. This repertoire shows some 160,000 clones, 83% found once; its top ten account for about 1.5%. Sequencing input: peripheral blood. These receptors all stem from a human donor in a cohort sampled during active COVID-19.

The chain links TRBV27 to TRBJ2-7; 9 bases are a match to TRBD2. CDR1 is MNHEY and CDR2 is SMNVEV in the germline V gene (reference sequence). The J segment lost 3 bases and the V segment lost 7 bases, leaving 16 bases of the junction unmatched. The CDR3 runs 17 residues. DNA of the CDR3: TGTGCCAGCATCACTATCATCCGCCCTAGCGGGATCTACGAGCAGTACTTC. It is translated as CASITIIRPSGIYEQYF.

This clone was observed once. V and J are TRBV4-1 and TRBJ2-3, with a tentative D call TRBD1 (5 bases). This CDR3 is 17 amino acids long. V lost 1 base and J 2 bases, leaving 16 bases between the germline ends. CDR1 and CDR2 from the germline V gene are MGHRA and YSYEKL. The CDR3 sequence: CASSQVALSGPTDTQYF. DNA for the CDR3: TGCGCCAGCAGCCAAGTGGCGCTATCAGGGCCCACAGATACGCAGTATTTT.

The chain has TRBV13 and TRBJ2-7; 8 nucleotides agree with TRBD1. The CDR3 length is 16 residues. V gave up 4 bases and J gave up 2 bases; unmatched junction bases: 10. Germline V gene data show CDR1 as PRHDT and CDR2 as FYEKMQ (reference sequence). The CDR3 nucleotides read TGTGCCAGCAGCTATCACCTCGGACAGGGTCCCTACGAGCAGTACTTC. Translated: CASSYHLGQGPYEQYF.

This clone was observed a handful of times. This rearrangement joins TRBV19 to TRBJ2-2; D is unclear. The length of the CDR3 is 14 residues. V was clipped by 5 bases and J by 1 base, with 8 bases between them. The germline V gene has CDR1 LNHDA and CDR2 SQIVND (reference sequence). In DNA, the CDR3 is TGTGCCAGTAGTCGGCGGATGAACACCGGGGAGCTGTTTTTT. This encodes CASSRRMNTGELFF.

The sample holds a few counts of this clone. The rearrangement links TRBV3-1 (or the pseudogene TRBV3-2) to TRBJ1-2; TRBD1 matches at 9 bases. The ends lost 3 bases at V and 6 bases at J; junction bases unmatched: 11. Germline loops: CDR1 LGHDT, CDR2 YNNKEL (reference sequence). This CDR3 region has 16 residues. In DNA form, the CDR3 reads TGTGCCAGCAGCCACAGTCCGGGACAGGGTCTGCATGGCTACACCTTC. Residues: CASSHSPGQGLHGYTF.

The chain carries TRBV7-9 and TRBJ2-4, with D possibly being TRBD1 (6 bases). The CDR3 contains 14 residues. Germline V CDR1 and CDR2: SEHNR, FQNEAQ (reference sequence). The V gene lost 4 bases and the J gene lost 9 bases, with 16 bases spanning the gap. CDR3 in DNA: TGTGCCAGCAGCTCGGGGACATCCCCAACCATTCAGTACTTC. Its translation is CASSSGTSPTIQYF.

The J gene is TRBJ2-7, the V gene TRBV18; 8 positions agree with TRBD1. This CDR3 is built from 14 residues. Germline V gene sequence: CDR1 KGHSH, CDR2 LQKENI. V shed 3 bases, J shed 3 bases, and the junction held 4 bases outside the gene matches. Here the CDR3 DNA reads TGTGCCAGCTCACCCAGGGGGCTGGGCTACGAGCAGTACTTC. It translates to CASSPRGLGYEQYF.

With respect to this clone: The junction departs from the called germline gene at one end, perhaps through a read error. V usage is TRBV11-3 and J usage is TRBJ2-7; D might be TRBD1 (6 bases). CDR1 and CDR2 from the germline V gene are SGHNT and YENEEA. This CDR3 is 14 amino acids long. CDR3 sequence (DNA): TGTGCCAGCAGCCGGACAGACAGTTCGTACGCGCAGTACTTC. Translated: CASSRTDSSYAQYF.

The chain is built from TRBV28 and TRBJ2-3; 10 nucleotides line up with TRBD2. The CDR3 sequence is 14 residues long. Germline V gene data show CDR1 as MDHEN and CDR2 as SYDVKM. The V segment lost 5 bases and the J segment 6 bases; nucleotides outside the gene matches: 5. This CDR3 reads CASSSGGAKDTQYF. The CDR3 DNA is TGTGCCAGCAGTAGCGGGGGGGCGAAGGATACGCAGTATTTT.

The gene calls are TRBV3-1 (or the pseudogene TRBV3-2) and TRBJ1-2, with D perhaps TRBD1 (6 bases). The CDR3 is made up of 15 amino acids. The V and J ends lost 0 bases and 4 bases respectively, with 12 bases between them. CDR1 and CDR2 (germline): LGHDT, YNNKEL (reference sequence). This CDR3 is CASSQDGRGRYGYTF. CDR3 DNA sequence: TGTGCCAGCAGCCAAGACGGCAGGGGACGCTATGGCTACACCTTC.

The chain links TRBV5-1 to TRBJ2-1; perhaps TRBD2 as D (5 bases). Looked up from germline, CDR1 is SGHRS and CDR2 is YFSETQ. Trimming took 2 bases from V and 6 from J, leaving 15 bases between them. CDR3 length: 15 residues. The DNA of the CDR3 is TGCGCCAGCAGCTTACACGGGAACGATGGCAATGAGCAGTTCTTC. Translating it yields CASSLHGNDGNEQFF. The full variable domain, its missing parts supplied by reference TRBV5-1 and TRBJ2-1, is KAGVTQTPRYLIKTRGQQVTLSCSPISGHRSVSWYQQTPGQGLQFLFEYFSETQRNKGNFPGRFSGRQFSNSRSEMNVSTLELGDSALYLCASSLHGNDGNEQFFGPGTRLTVL.

The chain joins TRBV6-2 or TRBV6-3 to TRBJ2-2; 7 bases map to TRBD1. The CDR3 extends over 17 amino acids. J was trimmed by 1 base and V by 0 bases; bases with no gene match: 5. Germline V lookup: CDR1 MNHEY, CDR2 SVGEGT. The CDR3 sequence: CASSYSTGTVNTGELFF. DNA of the CDR3: TGTGCCAGCAGTTACTCGACCGGGACAGTGAACACCGGGGAGCTGTTTTTT.

The chain has TRBV7-2 and TRBJ1-5, with a possible D match to TRBD1 (6 bases). V lost 0 bases to trimming and J lost 3 bases, with 15 bases between them. The CDR3 is made up of 17 amino acids. Germline V CDR1 and CDR2: SGHTA, FQGNSA. CDR3 sequence: CASSLAQSRGHNQPQHF. Here the CDR3 DNA reads TGTGCCAGCAGCTTAGCGCAGTCCAGGGGCCACAATCAGCCCCAGCATTTT.

J is TRBJ1-6 and V is TRBV4-3; 10 nucleotides line up with TRBD1. CDR1 is LGHNA and CDR2 is YSLEER in the germline V gene. The junction had 8 bases not matched to a gene; V was cut back by 5 bases and J by 13 bases. The CDR3 is made up of 14 amino acids. The CDR3 DNA sequence: TGCGCCAGCAGCTACCGGGACAGGGGAAGTCCCCTCCACTTT. It yields the protein CASSYRDRGSPLHF.

There are a few counts of this clone. The genes are TRBV7-9 and TRBJ1-2, with TRBD1 as a possible D gene (6 bases). The CDR3 covers 15 residues. The V end was cut by 0 bases, the J end by 9 bases, with 17 bases between. Per germline, CDR1 SEHNR and CDR2 FQNEAQ (reference sequence). The CDR3 is CASSLATSGASRYTF. The CDR3, as DNA: TGTGCCAGCAGCTTAGCGACCTCAGGGGCTTCGCGCTACACCTTC.

This chain joins TRBV3-1 (or the pseudogene TRBV3-2) and TRBJ2-5; D may be TRBD2 (5 bases). Germline V gene data show CDR1 as LGHDT and CDR2 as YNNKEL (reference sequence). This CDR3 contains 13 residues. V shed 0 bases and J shed 6 bases, with 8 bases lying between them. The CDR3 sequence: CASSQESGKTQYF. The CDR3 DNA follows: TGTGCCAGCAGCCAAGAAAGCGGAAAGACCCAGTACTTC.

V gene TRBV28 combines with J gene TRBJ2-7, with 12 bases that match TRBD1. The trim removed 5 bases at V and 7 bases at J, leaving 9 bases unmatched. The germline V gene has CDR1 MDHEN and CDR2 SYDVKM. The CDR3 has 15 residues. The CDR3 sequence is CASSPLGQGAEEQYF. The CDR3 DNA is TGTGCCAGCAGTCCCTTGGGACAGGGGGCGGAAGAGCAGTACTTC.

The chain has TRBV19 and TRBJ1-1; TRBD1 might be the D (6 bases). Germline V gene lookup returns CDR1 LNHDA and CDR2 SQIVND (reference sequence). The CDR3 loop spans 15 amino acids. V shed 5 bases and J shed 1 base, with 14 bases lying between them. The CDR3 region is CASSPRDTQNTEAFF. CDR3 DNA: TGTGCCAGTAGTCCCAGGGACACCCAGAACACTGAAGCTTTCTTT.

The chain links TRBV5-1 to TRBJ2-3, with 9 bases matching TRBD2. Germline V CDR1 and CDR2: SGHRS, YFSETQ. This CDR3 region has 16 residues. V was clipped by 0 bases and J by 6 bases; unmatched bases: 8. DNA of the CDR3: TGCGCCAGCAGCTTGGAGGGCGGGAGGGCCAGGGATACGCAGTATTTT. It is translated as CASSLEGGRARDTQYF.

This chain uses TRBV30 with TRBJ2-7; 11 positions match TRBD2. CDR3 length: 16 amino acids. The ends lost 3 bases at V and 3 bases at J; junction bases unmatched: 10. The V gene's germline CDR1 is GTSNPN and CDR2 SVGIG (reference sequence). The DNA of the CDR3 is TGTGCCTGGAGACCCCTCCGACTAGCGGGGCGCTACGAGCAGTACTTC. The encoded protein is CAWRPLRLAGRYEQYF.

CDR3 nucleotides: TGCGCCAGCAGCCAAGAAGTTACGGAGTCCTACGAGCAGTACTTC. It translates to CASSQEVTESYEQYF. The genes are TRBV4-3 and TRBJ2-7; unclear D gene. V shed 0 bases and J shed 1 base, with 10 bases lying between them. This CDR3 contains 15 residues. Looked up from germline, CDR1 is LGHNA and CDR2 is YSLEER.

The rearrangement joins TRBV19 to TRBJ1-2; 10 bases are a match to TRBD1. The germline V gene encodes CDR1 LNHDA and CDR2 SQIVND (reference sequence). With 4 bases clipped from V and 2 bases from J, the junction kept 1 base outside the gene matches. The CDR3 spans 14 residues. CDR3 DNA sequence: TGTGCCAGTAGTACGGACAGGGGGAACTATGGCTACACCTTC. It translates to CASSTDRGNYGYTF. The full variable domain, in which reference TRBV19 and TRBJ1-2 provide the parts outside the CDR3, is DGGITQSPKYLFRKEGQNVTLSCEQNLNHDAMYWYRQDPGQGLRLIYYSQIVNDFQKGDIAEGYSVSREKKESFPLTVTSAQKNPTAFYLCASSTDRGNYGYTFGSGTRLTVV.

CDR3: CASSDDRGSSPLHF. The CDR3 DNA sequence: TGTGCCAGCAGCGACGACAGGGGTAGCTCACCCCTCCACTTT. This rearrangement joins TRBV28 to TRBJ1-6, with TRBD1 matching 8 bases. The CDR3 is 14 residues long. The V segment lost 6 bases and the J segment 10 bases; nucleotides outside the gene matches: 8. CDR1 and CDR2 from the germline V gene are MDHEN and SYDVKM.

The chain joins TRBV7-9 to TRBJ1-1; D not resolved. The CDR3 has 14 residues. Germline values: CDR1 SEHNR, CDR2 FQNEAQ (reference sequence). Trimming stripped 5 bases from V and 3 bases from J, with 13 bases between. CDR3 DNA sequence: TGTGCCAGCAGCCAACGAGGATGGGACACTGAAGCTTTCTTT. It yields the protein CASSQRGWDTEAFF.

This chain links TRBV25-1 with TRBJ1-3; TRBD1 matches 7 bases. J lost 3 bases, V lost 1 base, and 3 bases had no gene match. Per the germline V gene, CDR1 is MGHDK and CDR2 is SYGVNS. The CDR3 covers 15 residues. The CDR3 DNA sequence: TGTGCCAGCAGTGAATCCCCAGGGGGTGGAAACACCATATATTTT. It is translated as CASSESPGGGNTIYF.

The chain is built from TRBV7-6 and TRBJ1-3; tentatively, D is TRBD1 (6 bases). In germline, CDR1 is SGHVS, CDR2 FNYEAQ. The CDR3 runs to 19 residues. V shed 4 bases and J shed 4 bases, with 26 bases lying between them. CDR3 residues: CASSWGRGSQGRDGNTIYF. The CDR3 DNA is TGTGCCAGCAGCTGGGGCAGAGGGTCACAGGGCAGAGACGGAAACACCATATATTTT.

V usage is TRBV10-2 and J usage is TRBJ1-5, with 9 bases identical to TRBD1. The CDR3 spans 13 residues. J lost 7 bases, V lost 7 bases, and 5 bases had no gene match. Germline lookup yields CDR1 WSHSY and CDR2 SAAADI. This CDR3 reads CASTRDRAQPQHF. As DNA, the CDR3 is TGCGCCAGCACCCGGGACAGGGCACAGCCCCAGCATTTT.

The rearrangement joins TRBV7-8 to TRBJ1-4; a weak D match, TRBD1 (5 bases). The germline CDR1 and CDR2 sequences are SGHVS and FQNEAQ. This CDR3 region has 14 residues. With 1 base removed from V and 6 bases from J, the gap between germline ends came to 9 bases. CDR3 protein: CASSLVETDEKLFF. DNA of the CDR3: TGTGCCAGCAGCTTAGTGGAGACAGATGAAAAACTGTTTTTT. Filled out from reference TRBV7-8 and TRBJ1-4, the complete variable domain reads GAGVSQSPRYKVAKRGQDVALRCDPISGHVSLFWYQQALGQGPEFLTYFQNEAQLDKSGLPSDRFFAERPEGSVSTLKIQRTQQEDSAVYLCASSLVETDEKLFFGSGTQLSVL.

The count of this clone is one. The chain carries TRBV5-4 and TRBJ2-5, with 7 bases identical to TRBD1. Germline CDR1 reads SGHNT; CDR2 reads YYREEE (reference sequence). Losses at the gene ends were 3 bases for V and 4 bases for J; bases not matched to a gene: 6. The CDR3 is made up of 14 amino acids. CDR3 protein: CASSSQGVGETQYF. The DNA of the CDR3 is TGTGCCAGCAGCTCGCAGGGGGTCGGAGAGACCCAGTACTTC.

The table lists this clone with a few counts. The rearrangement joins TRBV29-1 to TRBJ2-7, with 9 bases identical to TRBD2. Germline assignment: CDR1 SQVTM and CDR2 ANQGSEA. The CDR3 consists of 14 residues. J lost 1 base, V lost 6 bases, and 7 bases had no gene match. CDR3 bases: TGCAGCGTGAATAGCGGGAGCGGATCCTACGAGCAGTACTTC. Protein: CSVNSGSGSYEQYF.

This clone was found once. The V call is TRBV5-4, the J call TRBJ2-3, with D possibly TRBD1 on 5 matching bases. The CDR3 spans 14 residues. Trimming left V 3 bases short and J 3 bases short, with 11 bases between. Per the germline V gene, CDR1 is SGHNT and CDR2 is YYREEE (reference sequence). CDR3 sequence reads: CASSWGGRTDTQYF. The CDR3 DNA sequence: TGTGCCAGCAGCTGGGGCGGTAGGACAGATACGCAGTATTTT.